The T cell receptor delta chain described here comes from a study of γδ T cells in repeated Plasmodium falciparum infection. A note on this clone: The TCRdb record carries a much larger clone's protein, which differs from this DNA's translation at residue 8; a read error is the likely cause, and the protein listed here is the DNA translation.

TCRdb repeated clone calling on the multiplex PCR reads with CATT. The top ten hold nearly 10% of the sample, which has 75,000 to 95,000 delta-chain clones, approximately 0.92% seen once. V was clipped by 9 bases and J by 0 bases; unmatched bases: 19. The CDR3 runs to 18 residues. The germline CDR1 and CDR2 sequences are TSWWSYY and QGS. Flow sorting of PBMC yielded separate Vgamma9/Vdelta2+ and Vdelta2-negative gammadelta T cell populations for bulk repertoire analysis. The chain has TRDV1 and TRDJ1; the match to TRDD3 covers 7 bases. The sample consisted of gamma-delta T cells from blood. The receptor's source is a pool of human donors (malaria-infected and uninfected, not separated). As DNA, the CDR3 is TGTGCTCTGACACAAGAGGGAAAACTGGGGCCGTACACCGATAAACTCATCTTT. Residues: CALTQEGKLGPYTDKLIF.